Presented here are 21 T cell receptor beta chains from one specimen sequenced in a study of graft-versus-host responses after intestinal transplantation. Generated by immunoSEQ multiplex PCR, the TCRdb table keeps only in-frame clones and is missing some. The sample carries over 65,000 clones, 91% recorded once. No antigen has been assigned to these receptors. Source: unstimulated CD4+ T cells sorted from spleen or lymph node cells, taken before intestinal transplant. The source of these receptors is a human donor who received an intestinal transplant.

This clone was seen once. The V gene is TRBV4-3, the J gene TRBJ1-2; tentatively, D is TRBD1 (5 bases). Looked up from germline, CDR1 is LGHNA and CDR2 is YSLEER. The CDR3 is 15 amino acids. V lost 0 bases, J lost 4 bases, and 12 bases lay in between. CDR3 in amino acids: CASSQERAQGYGYTF. CDR3 DNA sequence: TGCGCCAGCAGCCAAGAACGGGCCCAGGGCTATGGCTACACCTTC.

The rearrangement links TRBV27 to TRBJ1-4; 11 bases line up with TRBD1. This CDR3 contains 16 residues. Unmatched junction bases numbered 9, after V lost 6 bases and J lost 6 bases. CDR1 MNHEY and CDR2 SMNVEV come from the germline V gene (reference sequence). This CDR3 reads CASSFWTGGSDEKLFF. The CDR3 DNA sequence: TGTGCCAGCAGCTTCTGGACAGGGGGCAGTGATGAAAAACTGTTTTTT.

The chain is built from TRBV7-6 and TRBJ1-5; D is uncertain. CDR3 size: 11 residues. Trimming stripped 5 bases from V and 11 bases from J, with 10 bases between. Germline CDR1 SGHVS, CDR2 FNYEAQ. This CDR3 is CASSPRLAQHF. The CDR3 coding sequence is TGTGCCAGCAGCCCCCGACTAGCCCAGCATTTT.

This clone was found once. The chain combines TRBV7-9 with TRBJ2-3, with 7 bases matching TRBD1. The CDR3 consists of 14 residues. Unmatched junction bases numbered 4, after V lost 5 bases and J lost 2 bases. Germline V gene lookup returns CDR1 SEHNR and CDR2 FQNEAQ (reference sequence). The CDR3: CASSLGQLTDTQYF. For the CDR3, the DNA is TGTGCCAGCAGCCTGGGACAGCTCACAGATACGCAGTATTTT.

The J gene is TRBJ1-2, the V gene TRBV6-5, with 9 bases identical to TRBD1. Trimming removed 6 bases from V and 4 bases from J; junction bases left unmatched: 9. The CDR3 is 15 amino acids. Germline assignment: CDR1 MNHEY and CDR2 SVGAGI. This CDR3 is CASSPTGTGIYGYTF. CDR3 bases: TGTGCCAGCAGCCCAACAGGGACAGGGATCTATGGCTACACCTTC.

The chain links TRBV15 to TRBJ2-7; maybe TRBD1 (7 bases). Germline V gene sequence: CDR1 LNHNV, CDR2 YYDKDF (reference sequence). V lost 0 bases and J 2 bases, leaving 8 bases between the germline ends. CDR3 length: 14 amino acids. CDR3 DNA: TGTGCCACCAGCAGAGACAGGGGGGCCTACGAGCAGTACTTC. Translation: CATSRDRGAYEQYF.

This chain uses TRBV6-5 with TRBJ2-7; D may be TRBD1 (6 bases). The CDR3 sequence is 14 residues long. Germline-derived CDR1 and CDR2 are MNHEY and SVGAGI. Trimming took 5 bases from V and 0 from J, leaving 11 bases between them. The CDR3: CASSPQGFSYEQYF. The CDR3 DNA follows: TGTGCCAGCAGTCCACAGGGATTCTCCTACGAGCAGTACTTC.

The chain couples TRBV10-1 to TRBJ2-5, with D possibly being TRBD2 (6 bases). This CDR3 is 14 amino acids long. V lost 5 bases, J lost 2 bases, and 12 bases lay in between. Germline CDR1 is WNHNN and CDR2 is SYGVQD (reference sequence). CDR3 coding DNA: TGCGCCAGCAGTAATAGCCTAGCGCAAGAGACCCAGTACTTC. Its protein product is CASSNSLAQETQYF.

This chain joins TRBV27 and TRBJ1-1, with unresolved D. The CDR3 loop spans 13 amino acids. Germline V lookup: CDR1 MNHEY, CDR2 SMNVEV (reference sequence). Between the trimmed V and J ends, which lost 3 bases and 4 bases, there was a span of 9 bases. CDR3 bases: TGTGCCAGCAGTTTCTCCCGGGGCACTGAAGCTTTCTTT. Translation gives CASSFSRGTEAFF.

The chain uses TRBV5-1 and TRBJ1-2; 9 bases fit TRBD1. The CDR3 runs to 16 residues. Germline CDR1 SGHRS, CDR2 YFSETQ. V was clipped by 4 bases and J by 4 bases; unmatched bases: 11. The CDR3 bases are TGCGCCAGCAGCACTTCCGGGACAGGGTTGCCCTATGGCTACACCTTC. Its translation: CASSTSGTGLPYGYTF.

The V gene is TRBV11-2, the J gene TRBJ1-1; D gene uncertain. The CDR3 has 14 amino acids. Germline-derived CDR1 and CDR2 are SGHAT and FQNNGV. The V end lost 1 base, the J end lost 5 bases, and 11 bases lay between the germline ends. The CDR3 DNA reads TGTGCCAGCAGCTTAGGTCTCTCGGGGACTGAAGCTTTCTTT. Translated: CASSLGLSGTEAFF.

This chain connects TRBV5-1 to TRBJ2-5, with 10 nucleotides matching TRBD2. J was trimmed by 5 bases and V by 0 bases; bases with no gene match: 4. This CDR3 is built from 15 residues. In germline, CDR1 is SGHRS, CDR2 YFSETQ. This CDR3 is CASSLGGTSEETQYF. In nucleotides, the CDR3 is TGCGCCAGCAGCTTGGGTGGGACTAGCGAGGAGACCCAGTACTTC.

This chain joins TRBV5-1 and TRBJ2-3, with D maybe TRBD2 (6 bases). Per the germline V gene, CDR1 is SGHRS and CDR2 is YFSETQ. V lost 3 bases, J lost 11 bases, and 16 bases lay in between. CDR3 length: 13 amino acids. CDR3 DNA: TGCGCCAGCAGCTACGAACCAGAGGGAGGGCAGTATTTT. Its protein product is CASSYEPEGGQYF.

The CDR3 DNA reads as TGTGCCAGCAAAAAATTGGAGAGCCTCCGCGGCTACACCTTC. The encoded protein is CASKKLESLRGYTF. The genes are TRBV6-6 and TRBJ1-2; D ambiguous. This CDR3 contains 14 residues. Germline V gene lookup returns CDR1 MNHNY and CDR2 SVGAGI (reference sequence). V shed 7 bases and J shed 8 bases, with 20 bases lying between them.

The chain joins TRBV2 to TRBJ2-1; tentative D call: TRBD2 (6 bases). This CDR3 contains 19 residues. V was pared by 4 bases and J by 7 bases, with 29 bases between. CDR1 is SNHLY and CDR2 is FYNNEI in the germline V gene. The CDR3 DNA reads as TGTGCCAGCAGTGTATTCGGTGGAAATAGGGGACCGAGCGGGAATGAGCAGTTCTTC. Translating gives CASSVFGGNRGPSGNEQFF. The whole variable domain, filled in from reference TRBV2 and TRBJ2-1, reads EPEVTQTPSHQVTQMGQEVILRCVPISNHLYFYWYRQILGQKVEFLVSFYNNEISEKSEIFDDQFSVERPDGSNFTLKIRSTKLEDSAMYFCASSVFGGNRGPSGNEQFFGPGTRLTVL.

The chain is built from TRBV7-7 and TRBJ2-3, with a possible D match to TRBD1 (6 bases). Germline V lookup: CDR1 SSHAT, CDR2 FNYEAQ (reference sequence). The CDR3 runs 13 residues. Between the trimmed V and J ends, which lost 4 bases and 6 bases, there was a span of 11 bases. This CDR3 reads CASSYDRSDTQYF. The CDR3 nucleotides read TGTGCCAGCAGCTACGACAGGTCGGATACGCAGTATTTT.

The V and J genes are TRBV29-1 and TRBJ1-4; D gene unclear. Between the trimmed V and J ends, which lost 4 bases and 7 bases, there was a span of 16 bases. In germline, CDR1 is SQVTM, CDR2 ANQGSEA. The CDR3 is made up of 14 amino acids. In DNA, the CDR3 is TGCAGCGTTGTACTCAGGTCACGGGGTGAAAAACTGTTTTTT. Amino acid sequence: CSVVLRSRGEKLFF.

The table lists this clone with a few counts. The DNA of the CDR3 is TGTGCCAGCAGCCAGGGGGGCACTGAAGCTTTCTTT. The encoded protein is CASSQGGTEAFF. The V gene is TRBV7-9, the J gene TRBJ1-1; the match to TRBD1 covers 7 bases. V was clipped by 5 bases and J by 4 bases; unmatched bases: 1. The CDR3 totals 12 residues. Germline V lookup: CDR1 SEHNR, CDR2 FQNEAQ (reference sequence). The full variable domain, with the rest looked up from reference TRBV7-9 and TRBJ1-1, is DTGVSQNPRHKITKRGQNVTFRCDPISEHNRLYWYRQTLGQGPEFLTYFQNEAQLEKSRLLSDRFSAERPKGSFSTLEIQRTEQGDSAMYLCASSQGGTEAFFGQGTRLTVV.

CDR3 sequence reads: CARSTSGGNTDTQYF. The CDR3 DNA reads TGTGCCAGAAGCACTAGCGGGGGGAACACAGATACGCAGTATTTT. The rearrangement uses TRBV5-3 and TRBJ2-3; 12 nucleotides match TRBD2. TRBV5-3 counts as an open reading frame of uncertain function. The CDR3 sequence is 15 residues long. With 4 bases clipped from V and 2 bases from J, the junction kept 2 bases outside the gene matches.

V is TRBV20-1 and J is TRBJ2-7; 7 bases are a match to TRBD1. CDR1 is DFQATT and CDR2 is SNEGSKA in the germline V gene (reference sequence). This CDR3 region has 11 residues. V shed 4 bases, J shed 4 bases, and the junction held 1 base outside the gene matches. CDR3 coding DNA: TGCAGTGCTACGGACAGGTACGAGCAGTACTTC. Residues: CSATDRYEQYF.

This chain joins TRBV2 and TRBJ1-4; TRBD1 matches at 7 bases. The germline CDR1 and CDR2 sequences are SNHLY and FYNNEI. Trimming cost V 7 bases and J 7 bases; bases outside gene matches: 3. CDR3 length: 12 residues. The CDR3 is CASKTGFEKLFF. The CDR3, as DNA: TGTGCCAGCAAGACAGGGTTTGAAAAACTGTTTTTT.